The rows below give T cell receptor beta chains drawn from one sample of a study of shared clonotypes between healthy human individuals. The data were produced by immunoSEQ multiplex PCR, yet TCRdb's version contains in-frame clones alone and is incomplete. The data hold some 2.1 million clones, with approximately 95% observed a single time. The specimen sequenced was naive CD4+ T cells sorted from blood. The source is a young man in good health. CDR3s include the opening cysteine and the closing phenylalanine or tryptophan. D genes are given only for firm matches. Size values are once, few and many counts, or a class for expanded clones, and some rows have none.

V gene	D gene	clone size	J gene	CDR3 DNA	CDR3 protein
TRBV2	TRBD1	-	TRBJ2-5	TGTGCCAGCAGGGAAGTCCCTACAGGGGAAGAGACCCAGTACTTC	CASREVPTGEETQYF
TRBV5-6	-	-	TRBJ2-3	TGTGCCAGCAGCCTGTCTAGTTCGGAAGATACGCAGTATTTT	CASSLSSSEDTQYF
TRBV19	-	-	TRBJ2-7	TGTGCCAGTAGTACGCGCGGAAGCTCCTACGAGCAGTACTTC	CASSTRGSSYEQYF
TRBV12-5	-	-	TRBJ1-3	TGTGCTAGTGGCCAAGGACAGAGCTCTGGAAACACCATATATTTT	CASGQGQSSGNTIYF
TRBV7-9	-	-	TRBJ1-1	TGTGCCAGCAGCTTAGCTTATAGTTGGGAGAACACTGAAGCTTTCTTT	CASSLAYSWENTEAFF
TRBV10-3	-	few	TRBJ2-1	TGTGCCATCAGTGACAGGGAGAATGAGCAGTTCTTC	CAISDRENEQFF
TRBV28	-	-	TRBJ1-1	TGTGCCAGCAGTTTCCGCGGGGTTGCTTTCTTT	CASSFRGVAFF
TRBV6-5	-	-	TRBJ2-5	TGTGCCAGCAGTTACTCTATCAGTCCGGGGAGGGAGACCCAGTACTTC	CASSYSISPGRETQYF
TRBV19	-	-	TRBJ1-1	TGTGCCAGTACCTTGGGGACGAACACTGAAGCTTTCTTT	CASTLGTNTEAFF
TRBV11-2	TRBD2	-	TRBJ2-7	TGTGCCAGCAGCTCCACCCTGCTAGCGGGAGCGGTCATCGAGCAGTACTTC	CASSSTLLAGAVIEQYF
TRBV18	-	once	TRBJ2-1	TGTGCCAGCTCACCACCGGGGGCGGGCCAGGGTAATGAGCAGTTCTTC	CASSPPGAGQGNEQFF
TRBV7-2	-	-	TRBJ2-3	TGTGCCAGCAGCCCCCCGATGGACGCAGATACGCAGTATTTT	CASSPPMDADTQYF
TRBV25-1	-	-	TRBJ2-7	TGTGCCAGCCCCCCTAGGAGAGACTACGAGCAGTACTTC	CASPPRRDYEQYF
TRBV2	-	-	TRBJ1-1	TGTGCCAGCACGCAGGAGAACACTGAAGCTTTCTTT	CASTQENTEAFF
TRBV5-1	TRBD2	-	TRBJ2-1	TGCGCCAGCAGCTCCGGGACTACACTAGCCTCCAATGAGCAGTTCTTC	CASSSGTTLASNEQFF
TRBV6-6	TRBD2	-	TRBJ2-7	TGTGCCAGCAGTTACGCGGGGGGCGGACAATACGAGCAGTACTTC	CASSYAGGGQYEQYF
TRBV4-1	-	-	TRBJ1-1	TGCGCCAGCAGCCAAGCTGAGGCGCACACTGAAGCTTTCTTT	CASSQAEAHTEAFF
TRBV5-4	TRBD1	-	TRBJ1-1	TGTGCCAGCAGCTCGGGGCAGGGGGGTGTGTACACTGAAGCTTTCTTT	CASSSGQGGVYTEAFF
TRBV28	TRBD1	-	TRBJ1-1	TGTGCCAGCAGGACCGGACAGGGGCGGAACACTGAAGCTTTCTTT	CASRTGQGRNTEAFF
TRBV6-5	TRBD1	-	TRBJ2-1	TGTGCCAGCAGTCCATCCAGGACAGGGAAGTTCTTC	CASSPSRTGKFF
TRBV7-9	-	-	TRBJ2-1	TGTGCCAGCACCCTAGCCTACGAGCAGTTCTTC	CASTLAYEQFF
TRBV5-1	-	-	TRBJ2-2	TGCGCCAGCAGCTTGGCCGGCCGAATGATAAACACCGGGGAGCTGTTTTTT	CASSLAGRMINTGELFF